This record covers a single T cell receptor (beta chain). As yet, its antigen is unknown. The authors ran a second PCR of about 7 to 11 cycles using a sample-barcoded 5' primer and a J-beta primer mix. MiXCR was run by TCRdb on the 5' RACE reads, yielding one entry per CDR3 protein. The top ten hold around 2.1% of the sample, which has about 1.8 million distinct CDR3 sequences, roughly 50% seen once. Peripheral blood was drawn, about 9.7 milliliters per donor. This CDR3 is built from 17 residues. V was clipped by 0 bases and J by 4 bases, with 18 bases between them. Germline V lookup: CDR1 MNHNY, CDR2 SVGAGI (reference sequence). This sample was taken from a study of blood T cells in healthy people across ages. Study observations and caveats: There was no known CMV status for donors, so expanded clonotype changes were possibly confounded. The authors considered diversity estimates from one million T cells to be underestimates.

The rearrangement uses TRBV6-6 and TRBJ1-2; D is perhaps TRBD1 (5 bases). Sequencing was done on a sample of blood. The receptor was isolated from a woman aged 40 to 55 in good health. The CDR3 region is CASSYSEGRSTGYGYTF. CDR3 sequence (DNA): TGTGCCAGCAGTTACTCGGAGGGACGTTCGACCGGCTATGGCTACACCTTC.